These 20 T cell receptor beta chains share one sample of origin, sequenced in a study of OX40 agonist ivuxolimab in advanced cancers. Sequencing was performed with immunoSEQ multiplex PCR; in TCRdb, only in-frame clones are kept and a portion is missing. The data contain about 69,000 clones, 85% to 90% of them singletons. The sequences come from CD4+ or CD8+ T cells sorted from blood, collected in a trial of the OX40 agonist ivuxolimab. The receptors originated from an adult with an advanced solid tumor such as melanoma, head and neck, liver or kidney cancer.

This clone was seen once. CDR3 sequence: CASSNSRVDSNQPQHF. The CDR3 DNA reads as TGTGCCAGCAGTAATTCCAGGGTAGATAGCAATCAGCCCCAGCATTTT. The rearrangement joins TRBV7-8 to TRBJ1-5; D might be TRBD1 (5 bases). The CDR3 runs to 16 residues. Trimming stripped 6 bases from V and 0 bases from J, with 15 bases between. Germline V gene lookup returns CDR1 SGHVS and CDR2 FQNEAQ.

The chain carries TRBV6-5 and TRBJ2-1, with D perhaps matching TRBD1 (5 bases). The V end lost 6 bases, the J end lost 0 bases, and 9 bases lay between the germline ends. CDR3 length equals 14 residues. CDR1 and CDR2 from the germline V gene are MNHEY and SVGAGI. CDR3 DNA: TGTGCCAGCAGGTACAGGAGCTCCTACAATGAGCAGTTCTTC. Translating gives CASRYRSSYNEQFF.

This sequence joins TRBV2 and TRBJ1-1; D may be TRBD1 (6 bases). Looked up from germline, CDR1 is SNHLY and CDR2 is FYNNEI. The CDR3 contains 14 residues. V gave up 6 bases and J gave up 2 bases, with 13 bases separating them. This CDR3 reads CASRQGTPNTEAFF. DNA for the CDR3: TGTGCCAGCAGGCAGGGGACTCCTAACACTGAAGCTTTCTTT. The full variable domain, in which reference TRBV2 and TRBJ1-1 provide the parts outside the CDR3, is EPEVTQTPSHQVTQMGQEVILRCVPISNHLYFYWYRQILGQKVEFLVSFYNNEISEKSEIFDDQFSVERPDGSNFTLKIRSTKLEDSAMYFCASRQGTPNTEAFFGQGTRLTVV.

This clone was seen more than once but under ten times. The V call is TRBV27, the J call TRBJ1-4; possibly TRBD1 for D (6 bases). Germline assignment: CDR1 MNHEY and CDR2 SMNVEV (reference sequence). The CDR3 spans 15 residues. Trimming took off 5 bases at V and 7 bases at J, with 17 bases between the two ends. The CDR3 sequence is CASSRSGAGVEKLFF. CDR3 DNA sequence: TGTGCCAGCAGTAGGTCGGGGGCGGGGGTTGAAAAACTGTTTTTT.

The CDR3 reads CASTIRYRDKKNGYTF. In nucleotides, the CDR3 is TGCGCCAGCACCATCCGATACCGGGACAAAAAAAATGGCTACACCTTC. The rearrangement uses TRBV10-1 and TRBJ1-2, with D possibly matching TRBD1 (6 bases). V lost 7 bases and J 6 bases, leaving 24 bases between the germline ends. Germline assignment: CDR1 WNHNN and CDR2 SYGVQD (reference sequence). CDR3 length: 16 residues.

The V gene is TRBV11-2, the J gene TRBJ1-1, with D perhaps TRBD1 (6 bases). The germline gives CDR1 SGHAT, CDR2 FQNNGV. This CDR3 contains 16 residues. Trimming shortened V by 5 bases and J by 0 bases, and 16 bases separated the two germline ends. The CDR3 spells CASSTNLGQMNTEAFF. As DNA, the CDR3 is TGTGCCAGCAGCACCAACCTCGGACAGATGAACACTGAAGCTTTCTTT.

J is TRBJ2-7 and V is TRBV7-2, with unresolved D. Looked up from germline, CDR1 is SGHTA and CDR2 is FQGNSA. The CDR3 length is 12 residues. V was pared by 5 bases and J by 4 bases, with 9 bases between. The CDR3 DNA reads TGTGCCAGCAGCGTTATAGCTTACGAGCAGTACTTC. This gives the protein CASSVIAYEQYF.

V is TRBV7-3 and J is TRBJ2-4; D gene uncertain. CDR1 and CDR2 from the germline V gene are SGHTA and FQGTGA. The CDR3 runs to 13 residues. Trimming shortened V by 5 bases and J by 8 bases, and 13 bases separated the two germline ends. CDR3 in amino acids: CASSPRPGDIQYF. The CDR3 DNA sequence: TGTGCCAGCAGCCCCAGACCTGGTGACATTCAGTACTTC.

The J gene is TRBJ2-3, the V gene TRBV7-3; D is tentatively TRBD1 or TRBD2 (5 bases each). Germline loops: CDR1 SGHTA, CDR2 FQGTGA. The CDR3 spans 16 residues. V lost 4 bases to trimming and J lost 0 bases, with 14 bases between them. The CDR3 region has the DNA TGTGCCAGCAGCTCGCAGGGACCTCGAAGCACAGATACGCAGTATTTT. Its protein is CASSSQGPRSTDTQYF.

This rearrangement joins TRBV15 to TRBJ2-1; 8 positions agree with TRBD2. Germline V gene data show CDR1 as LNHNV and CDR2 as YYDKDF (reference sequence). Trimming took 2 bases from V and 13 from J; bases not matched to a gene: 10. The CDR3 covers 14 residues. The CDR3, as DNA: TGTGCCACCAGCAGACAAACGGGGGGGACTTACCAGTTCTTC. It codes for CATSRQTGGTYQFF. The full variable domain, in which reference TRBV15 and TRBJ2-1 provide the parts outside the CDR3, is DAMVIQNPRYQVTQFGKPVTLSCSQTLNHNVMYWYQQKSSQAPKLLFHYYDKDFNNEADTPDNFQSRRPNTSFCFLDIRSPGLGDTAMYLCATSRQTGGTYQFFGPGTRLTVL.

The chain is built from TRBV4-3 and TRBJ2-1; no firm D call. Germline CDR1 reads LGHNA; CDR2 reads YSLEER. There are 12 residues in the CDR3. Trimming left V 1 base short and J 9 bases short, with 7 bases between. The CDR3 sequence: CASSQALGEQFF. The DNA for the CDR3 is TGCGCCAGCAGCCAAGCTTTAGGTGAGCAGTTCTTC.

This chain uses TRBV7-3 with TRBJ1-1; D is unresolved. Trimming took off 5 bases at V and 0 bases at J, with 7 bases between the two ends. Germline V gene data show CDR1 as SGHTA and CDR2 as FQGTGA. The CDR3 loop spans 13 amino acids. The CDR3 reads CASSVLVNTEAFF. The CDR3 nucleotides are TGTGCCAGCAGCGTCCTCGTGAACACTGAAGCTTTCTTT.

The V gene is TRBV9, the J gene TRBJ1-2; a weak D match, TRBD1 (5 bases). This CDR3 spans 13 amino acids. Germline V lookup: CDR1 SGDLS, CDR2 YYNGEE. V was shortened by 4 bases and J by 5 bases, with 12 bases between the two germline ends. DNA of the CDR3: TGTGCCAGCAGCCCCGGCAGGGAATATGGCTACACCTTC. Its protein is CASSPGREYGYTF.

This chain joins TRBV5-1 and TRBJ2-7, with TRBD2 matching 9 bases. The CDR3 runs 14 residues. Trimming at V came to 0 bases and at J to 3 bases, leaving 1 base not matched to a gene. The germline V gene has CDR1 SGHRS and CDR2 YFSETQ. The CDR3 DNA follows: TGCGCCAGCAGCTTGGGGACTAGCGACTACGAGCAGTACTTC. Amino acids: CASSLGTSDYEQYF.

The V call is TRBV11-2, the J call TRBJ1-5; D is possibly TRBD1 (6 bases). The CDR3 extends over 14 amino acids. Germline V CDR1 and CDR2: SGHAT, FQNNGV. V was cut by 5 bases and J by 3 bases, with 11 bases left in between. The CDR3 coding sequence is TGTGCCAGCAGCGGCAGGGGTAACAATCAGCCCCAGCATTTT. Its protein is CASSGRGNNQPQHF.

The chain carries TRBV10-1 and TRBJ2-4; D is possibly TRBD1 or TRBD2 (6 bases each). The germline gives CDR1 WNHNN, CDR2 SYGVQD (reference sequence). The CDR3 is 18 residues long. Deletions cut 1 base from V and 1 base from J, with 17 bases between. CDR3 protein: CASSEWRAGDRAKNIQYF. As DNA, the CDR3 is TGCGCCAGCAGTGAGTGGAGGGCAGGGGATCGTGCCAAAAACATTCAGTACTTC.

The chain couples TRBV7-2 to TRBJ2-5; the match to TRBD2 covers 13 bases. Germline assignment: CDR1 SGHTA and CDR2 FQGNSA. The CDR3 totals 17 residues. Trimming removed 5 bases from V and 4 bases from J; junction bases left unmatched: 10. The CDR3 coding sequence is TGTGCCAGCAGCCCTAGAACTAGCGGGAGGGCCCTAGAGACCCAGTACTTC. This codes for CASSPRTSGRALETQYF.

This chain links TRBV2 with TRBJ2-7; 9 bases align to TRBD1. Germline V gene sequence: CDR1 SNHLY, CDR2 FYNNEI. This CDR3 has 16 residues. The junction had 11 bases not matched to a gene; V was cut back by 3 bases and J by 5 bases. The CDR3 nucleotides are TGTGCCAGCAGTGATCTGGGACAGGGAAAGAGGGACGAGCAGTACTTC. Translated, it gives CASSDLGQGKRDEQYF.

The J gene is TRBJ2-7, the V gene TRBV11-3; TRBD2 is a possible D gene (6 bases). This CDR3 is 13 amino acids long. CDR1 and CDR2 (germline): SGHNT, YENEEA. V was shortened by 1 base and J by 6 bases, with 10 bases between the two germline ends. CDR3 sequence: CASSLAGRREQYF. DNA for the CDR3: TGTGCCAGCAGCTTAGCGGGGAGGCGCGAGCAGTACTTC.

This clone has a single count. The CDR3 loop is CASSLLGRRETQYF. CDR3 sequence (DNA): TGTGCCAGCAGCTTACTTGGTCGGAGGGAGACCCAGTACTTC. This chain links TRBV7-2 with TRBJ2-5, with D possibly matching TRBD2 (5 bases). CDR3 length: 14 residues. The germline V gene encodes CDR1 SGHTA and CDR2 FQGNSA. V lost 2 bases and J 5 bases, leaving 12 bases between the germline ends. Supplemented by reference TRBV7-2 and TRBJ2-5, the full variable domain reads GAGVSQSPSNKVTEKGKDVELRCDPISGHTALYWYRQSLGQGLEFLIYFQGNSAPDKSGLPSDRFSAERTGGSVSTLTIQRTQQEDSAVYLCASSLLGRRETQYFGPGTRLLVL.